The TCR beta chain described here comes from a study of cytomegalovirus exposure and HLA in healthy donors. The overall study: Some 85 million unique TCRs, all from HLA-typed donors, were included in an early release of the data.

Comments on this clone: Its antigen remains unidentified.

Healthy bone marrow donors made up the donor group. Trimming pared 6 bases from V and 4 bases from J, leaving 13 bases between. This CDR3 is 14 amino acids long. Germline CDR1 reads KGHSH; CDR2 reads LQKENI. The study ran its PCR with 60 Vbeta and 13 Jbeta primers. Profiling relied on immunoSEQ multiplex PCR, and the TCRdb table lists in-frame clones only, not all of them. The data contain about 77,000 clones, around 82% of them singletons. Findings of the study overall: Available immune exposure information was restricted to CMV serostatus only.

The clonotype comes from a man aged 40-55 years in good health and CMV-seronegative. Specimen: PBMCs. The chain combines TRBV18 with TRBJ1-5; D not resolved. In DNA, the CDR3 is TGTGCCAGCTCCCCTGATGAGGCGAATCAGCCCCAGCATTTT. Amino acids: CASSPDEANQPQHF.